This paragraph covers one T cell receptor beta chain sequence. Its antigen is currently unknown. These data originate in a study of blood T cells in healthy people across ages. Study-wide results and caveats: Significant beta diversity loss was already apparent by age roughly 43, declining roughly linearly. The study found more naive CD4+ cells and higher diversity in long-lived than aged donors.

The CDR3 has 15 amino acids. Trimming pared 7 bases from V and 0 bases from J, leaving 15 bases between. Looked up from germline, CDR1 is MNHNY and CDR2 is SVGAGI (reference sequence). A second PCR, run for roughly 6 to 11 cycles, used a sample-barcoded 5' primer plus a J-beta primer mix. MiXCR, applied by TCRdb to the 5' RACE reads, yields one record per CDR3 protein. The sample contains around 600,000 distinct CDR3 sequences, around 48% of which appear only once. This clonotype was obtained from an elderly man in good health. This chain joins TRBV6-6 and TRBJ1-1; D is unclear. The sample taken for sequencing was blood. This chain's CDR3 is CASTKGRLMNTEAFF. The CDR3 DNA reads TGTGCCAGCACTAAAGGGCGACTGATGAACACTGAAGCTTTCTTT.